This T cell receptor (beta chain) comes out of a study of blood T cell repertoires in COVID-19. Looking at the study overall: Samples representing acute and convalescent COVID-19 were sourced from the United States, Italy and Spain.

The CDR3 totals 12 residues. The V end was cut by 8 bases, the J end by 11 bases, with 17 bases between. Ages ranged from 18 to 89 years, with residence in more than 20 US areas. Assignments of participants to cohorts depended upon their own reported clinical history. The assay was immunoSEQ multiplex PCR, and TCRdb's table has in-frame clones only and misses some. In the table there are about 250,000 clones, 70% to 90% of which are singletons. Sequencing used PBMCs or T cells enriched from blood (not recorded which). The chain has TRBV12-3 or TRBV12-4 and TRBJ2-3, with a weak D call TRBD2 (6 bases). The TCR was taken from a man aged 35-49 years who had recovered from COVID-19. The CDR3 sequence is CASSPAGLGQYF. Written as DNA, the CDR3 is TGTGCCAGCTCCCCAGCGGGTCTGGGGCAGTATTTT.